The 5 T cell receptor beta chains below were found in one sample sequenced in a study of blood T cell repertoires in COVID-19. Using immunoSEQ multiplex PCR, the repertoire was profiled, and TCRdb retains in-frame clones only, with some absent. The sample has about 200,000 clones, 88% seen once; the top ten hold around 1.7%. Input material: peripheral blood. The receptors stem from a young man with active or convalescent COVID-19.

The chain couples TRBV12-5 to TRBJ1-4, with D unresolved. Germline V lookup: CDR1 LGHNT, CDR2 FRNRAP. Trimming shortened V by 6 bases and J by 7 bases, and 12 bases separated the two germline ends. CDR3 size: 13 residues. In nucleotides, the CDR3 is TGTGCTAGTGGAAAACTAAATGGTGAAAAACTGTTTTTT. Translation: CASGKLNGEKLFF. Supplemented by reference TRBV12-5 and TRBJ1-4, the full variable domain reads DARVTQTPRHKVTEMGQEVTMRCQPILGHNTVFWYRQTMMQGLELLAYFRNRAPLDDSGMPKDRFSAEMPDATLATLKIQPSEPRDSAVYFCASGKLNGEKLFFGSGTQLSVL.

The chain combines TRBV28 with TRBJ1-2; 9 bases match TRBD1. Per the germline V gene, CDR1 is MDHEN and CDR2 is SYDVKM. The CDR3 spans 15 residues. V shed 1 base, J shed 8 bases, and the junction held 8 bases outside the gene matches. In nucleotides, the CDR3 is TGTGCCAGCAGTTTATACCGGGACAGGGTAGAAGGCTACACCTTC. Amino acid sequence: CASSLYRDRVEGYTF.

The chain carries TRBV27 and TRBJ2-3; 11 bases match TRBD1. The junction had 3 bases not matched to a gene; V was cut back by 1 base and J by 9 bases. The germline V gene encodes CDR1 MNHEY and CDR2 SMNVEV (reference sequence). The CDR3 loop spans 14 amino acids. CDR3 loop: CASSLFGQGATQYF. CDR3 coding DNA: TGTGCCAGCAGTTTATTTGGACAGGGGGCAACGCAGTATTTT.

The J gene is TRBJ2-3, the V gene TRBV25-1; the match to TRBD2 covers 13 bases. Germline trimming cut 8 bases from V and 2 bases from J; bases unmatched to any gene: 4. The V gene's germline CDR1 is MGHDK and CDR2 SYGVNS. The CDR3 covers 15 residues. The CDR3 loop reads CASSTSGRVTDTQYF. The CDR3, as DNA: TGTGCCAGCTCAACTAGCGGGAGGGTCACAGATACGCAGTATTTT.

As DNA, the CDR3 is TGTGCCAGCAGTTACGCCAGAGATACGCAGTATTTT. Translation: CASSYARDTQYF. The chain links TRBV6-2 or TRBV6-3 to TRBJ2-3, with D hard to call. CDR1 is MNHEY and CDR2 is SVGEGT in the germline V gene. V lost 2 bases and J lost 5, with 5 bases in between. There are 12 residues in the CDR3.